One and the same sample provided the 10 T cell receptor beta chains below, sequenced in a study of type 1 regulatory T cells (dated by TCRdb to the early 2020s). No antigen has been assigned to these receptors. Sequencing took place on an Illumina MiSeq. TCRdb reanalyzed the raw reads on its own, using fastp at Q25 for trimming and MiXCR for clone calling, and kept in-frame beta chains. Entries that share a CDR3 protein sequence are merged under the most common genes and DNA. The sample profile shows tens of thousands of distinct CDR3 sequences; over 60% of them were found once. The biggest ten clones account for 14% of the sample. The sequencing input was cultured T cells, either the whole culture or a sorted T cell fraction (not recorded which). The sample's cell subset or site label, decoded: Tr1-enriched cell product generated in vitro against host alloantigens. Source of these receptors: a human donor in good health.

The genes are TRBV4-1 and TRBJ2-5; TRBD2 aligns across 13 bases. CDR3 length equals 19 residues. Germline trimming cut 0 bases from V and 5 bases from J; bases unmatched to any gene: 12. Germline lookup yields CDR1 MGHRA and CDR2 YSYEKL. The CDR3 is CASSQDLTSGGLRGETQYF. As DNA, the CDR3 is TGCGCCAGCAGCCAAGATTTGACTAGCGGGGGGCTCCGAGGGGAGACCCAGTACTTC.

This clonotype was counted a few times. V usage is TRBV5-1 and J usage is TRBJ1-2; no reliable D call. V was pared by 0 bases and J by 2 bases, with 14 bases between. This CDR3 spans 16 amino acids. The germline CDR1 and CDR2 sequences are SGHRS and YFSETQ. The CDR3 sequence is CASSLGLQPLNYGYTF. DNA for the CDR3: TGCGCCAGCAGCTTGGGGTTGCAGCCACTGAACTATGGCTACACCTTC.

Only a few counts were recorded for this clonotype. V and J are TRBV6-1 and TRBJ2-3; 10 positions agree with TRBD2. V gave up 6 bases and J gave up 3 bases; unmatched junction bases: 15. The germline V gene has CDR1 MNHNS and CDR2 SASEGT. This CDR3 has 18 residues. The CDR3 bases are TGTGCCAGCAGCGCGAGGACGCTAATAGCGGGGGGTACAGATACGCAGTATTTT. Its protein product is CASSARTLIAGGTDTQYF.

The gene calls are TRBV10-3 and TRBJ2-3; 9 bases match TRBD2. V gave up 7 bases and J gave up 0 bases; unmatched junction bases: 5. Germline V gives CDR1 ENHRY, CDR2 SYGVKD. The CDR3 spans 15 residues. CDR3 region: CAINRLAGSTDTQYF. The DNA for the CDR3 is TGTGCCATCAATCGGCTAGCGGGGAGCACAGATACGCAGTATTTT.

The CDR3 coding sequence is TGTGCCAGCAGTTACAGACCGGGGACCCGAAACACCATATATTTT. This codes for CASSYRPGTRNTIYF. The rearrangement uses TRBV27 and TRBJ1-3; weak D call: TRBD1 (5 bases). The CDR3 has 15 amino acids. V was trimmed by 4 bases and J by 5 bases, leaving 15 bases between them. Germline CDR1 and CDR2: MNHEY and SMNVEV (reference sequence).

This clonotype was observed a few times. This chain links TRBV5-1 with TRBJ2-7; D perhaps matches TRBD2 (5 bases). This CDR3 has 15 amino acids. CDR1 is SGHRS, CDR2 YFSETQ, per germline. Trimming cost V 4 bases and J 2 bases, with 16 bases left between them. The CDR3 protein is CASSPGLRSPYEQYF. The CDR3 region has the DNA TGCGCCAGCAGCCCCGGACTTCGTTCCCCCTACGAGCAGTACTTC.

CDR3 nucleotides: TGTGCCACCAGCAGAGAACTACAGGGGTACGAGCAGTACTTC. Protein sequence: CATSRELQGYEQYF. The chain couples TRBV15 to TRBJ2-7, with 7 bases lining up with TRBD1. Trimming cost V 0 bases and J 4 bases; bases outside gene matches: 3. This CDR3 contains 14 residues. The germline V gene has CDR1 LNHNV and CDR2 YYDKDF (reference sequence).

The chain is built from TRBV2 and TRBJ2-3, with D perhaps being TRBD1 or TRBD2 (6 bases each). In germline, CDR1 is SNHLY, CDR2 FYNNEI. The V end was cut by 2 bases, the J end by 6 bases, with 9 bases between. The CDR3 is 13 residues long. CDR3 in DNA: TGTGCCAGCAGTGAAAGGAGGGGGGATACGCAGTATTTT. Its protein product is CASSERRGDTQYF.

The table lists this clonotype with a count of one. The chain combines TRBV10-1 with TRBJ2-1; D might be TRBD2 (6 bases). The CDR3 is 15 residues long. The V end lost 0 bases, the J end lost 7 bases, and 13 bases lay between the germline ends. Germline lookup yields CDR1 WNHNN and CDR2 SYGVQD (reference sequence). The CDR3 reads CASSESGGARNEQFF. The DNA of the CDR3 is TGCGCCAGCAGTGAGTCCGGAGGGGCGCGAAATGAGCAGTTCTTC.

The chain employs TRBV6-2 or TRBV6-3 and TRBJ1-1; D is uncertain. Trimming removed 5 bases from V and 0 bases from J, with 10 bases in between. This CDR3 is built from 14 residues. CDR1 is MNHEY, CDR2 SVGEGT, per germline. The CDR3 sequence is CASSDLDVNTEAFF. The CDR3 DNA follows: TGTGCCAGCAGTGATCTGGACGTGAACACTGAAGCTTTCTTT.